The 10 T cell receptor beta chains below all came from one sample that was sequenced in a study of T cell responses to AZD1222 COVID-19 vaccine. This table comes from immunoSEQ multiplex PCR, and its TCRdb copy is limited to in-frame clones, with some not included. The sample carries 95,000 to 150,000 clones, about 92% recorded once. This material consisted of peripheral blood, taken 28 days after the second AZD1222 dose. The receptors come from an adult who received the AZD1222 COVID-19 vaccine.

This chain links TRBV4-3 with TRBJ1-1; no clear D gene. Germline V gives CDR1 LGHNA, CDR2 YSLEER. There are 13 residues in the CDR3. Trimming shortened V by 3 bases and J by 6 bases, and 11 bases separated the two germline ends. Here the CDR3 DNA reads TGCGCCAGCAGCCACGGCCGGGCCGCTGAAGCTTTCTTT. This sequence encodes CASSHGRAAEAFF.

The chain uses TRBV11-2 and TRBJ2-1; 9 bases match TRBD2. The CDR3 runs to 18 residues. Germline-derived CDR1 and CDR2 are SGHAT and FQNNGV. The J segment lost 2 bases and the V segment lost 4 bases, leaving 12 bases of the junction unmatched. CDR3 loop: CASSSLTLAGVAYNEQFF. CDR3 bases: TGTGCCAGCAGCTCCCTAACCTTAGCGGGAGTGGCCTACAATGAGCAGTTCTTC. Together with reference TRBV11-2 and TRBJ2-1, the CDR3 gives the full variable domain: EAGVAQSPRYKIIEKRQSVAFWCNPISGHATLYWYQQILGQGPKLLIQFQNNGVVDDSQLPKDRFSAERLKGVDSTLKIQPAKLEDSAVYLCASSSLTLAGVAYNEQFFGPGTRLTVL.

The rearrangement links TRBV3-1 (or the pseudogene TRBV3-2) to TRBJ2-1; D remains ambiguous. Trimming removed 3 bases at V and 7 bases at J, with 7 bases between. The CDR3 has 12 amino acids. Germline CDR1 is LGHDT and CDR2 is YNNKEL (reference sequence). The CDR3 protein is CASSQSGNEQFF. For the CDR3, the DNA is TGTGCCAGCAGCCAGAGTGGGAATGAGCAGTTCTTC.

Only one count was recorded for this clone. The chain employs TRBV4-2 and TRBJ1-2, with 7 bases identical to TRBD1. The germline V gene encodes CDR1 LGHNA and CDR2 YNFKEQ. The CDR3 extends over 14 amino acids. J lost 8 bases, V lost 2 bases, and 8 bases had no gene match. The DNA for the CDR3 is TGTGCCAGCAGCCAACCAGGGGGAAAAGGGGGCTACACCTTC. It specifies CASSQPGGKGGYTF.

V usage is TRBV6-5 and J usage is TRBJ1-3; D is possibly TRBD1 (5 bases). With 5 bases removed from V and 1 base from J, the gap between germline ends came to 12 bases. Germline values: CDR1 MNHEY, CDR2 SVGAGI. This CDR3 has 15 amino acids. CDR3 in DNA: TGTGCCAGCAGTCTAGGCGGGGGATCTGGAAACACCATATATTTT. This encodes CASSLGGGSGNTIYF.

The chain has TRBV30 and TRBJ2-2; possibly TRBD1 for D (6 bases). This CDR3 region has 13 residues. Looked up from germline, CDR1 is GTSNPN and CDR2 is SVGIG (reference sequence). Trimming stripped 2 bases from V and 6 bases from J, with 10 bases between. The CDR3 loop reads CAWSPRGSGELFF. The CDR3 DNA reads TGTGCCTGGAGTCCAAGGGGGTCCGGGGAGCTGTTTTTT.

This chain uses TRBV25-1 with TRBJ1-1, with 10 bases matching TRBD1. CDR1 and CDR2 from the germline V gene are MGHDK and SYGVNS. The CDR3 runs to 15 residues. The J segment lost 4 bases and the V segment lost 5 bases, leaving 7 bases of the junction unmatched. The CDR3 loop is CASSTTGGLGTEAFF. The CDR3 DNA is TGTGCCAGCAGTACGACAGGGGGCTTGGGCACTGAAGCTTTCTTT.

The V and J genes are TRBV3-1 (or the pseudogene TRBV3-2) and TRBJ2-3; D ambiguous. The V end was cut by 0 bases, the J end by 5 bases, with 12 bases between. The CDR3 spans 15 residues. Germline loops: CDR1 LGHDT, CDR2 YNNKEL (reference sequence). The CDR3 loop reads CASSQDSARGDTQYF. Written as DNA, the CDR3 is TGTGCCAGCAGCCAAGATTCGGCTAGAGGAGATACGCAGTATTTT.

The genes are TRBV4-3 and TRBJ2-1; no definite D call. The CDR3 has 13 residues. The germline V gene has CDR1 LGHNA and CDR2 YSLEER. V shed 3 bases and J shed 5 bases, with 8 bases lying between them. DNA for the CDR3: TGCGCCAGCAGCCAGGACCAACACAATGAGCAGTTCTTC. Translation: CASSQDQHNEQFF.

This clone was recorded only once. The chain carries TRBV19 and TRBJ1-2; maybe TRBD1 (5 bases). There are 13 residues in the CDR3. Germline-derived CDR1 and CDR2 are LNHDA and SQIVND (reference sequence). The ends were cut back, 6 bases at V and 4 bases at J, with 12 bases in the middle. The CDR3 DNA reads as TGTGCCAGTAGGGGATACACAGGCTATGGCTACACCTTC. Amino acid sequence: CASRGYTGYGYTF.